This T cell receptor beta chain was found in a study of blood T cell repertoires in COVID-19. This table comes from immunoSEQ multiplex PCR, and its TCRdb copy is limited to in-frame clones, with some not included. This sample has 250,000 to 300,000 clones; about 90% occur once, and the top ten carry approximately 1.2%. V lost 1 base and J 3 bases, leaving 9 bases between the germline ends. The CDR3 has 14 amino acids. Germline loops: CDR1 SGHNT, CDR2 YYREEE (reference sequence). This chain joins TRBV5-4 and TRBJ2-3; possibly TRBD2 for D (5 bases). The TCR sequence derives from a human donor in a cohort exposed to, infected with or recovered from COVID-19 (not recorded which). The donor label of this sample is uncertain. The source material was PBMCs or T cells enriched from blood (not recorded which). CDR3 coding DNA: TGTGCCAGCAGCTTGACGGGGTCGACAGATACGCAGTATTTT. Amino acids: CASSLTGSTDTQYF.